The rows below give T cell receptor beta chains drawn from one sample of a study of healthy donors' naive CD4 and CD8 T cells. MiXCR was run by TCRdb on the reads, yielding one entry per CDR3 protein. The sample includes around 200,000 distinct CDR3 sequences, 65% to 75% seen only once; the top ten take about 2.4%. The material sequenced was naive CD4+ and CD8+ T cells sorted from blood, pooled from several donors. The receptors here all came from a pool of human donors in good health; the sample pools cells from several healthy donors. Both conserved end residues are part of each CDR3. The order of the fields is CDR3 DNA, CDR3 protein, clone size, J gene, D gene, V gene. A D gene is named only where the DNA matches it firmly. Only part of the rows carry a size: once, few, many, or a class if the clone is expanded.

TGTGCCAGCAGTTACGGGACAGGGGGCCTTTACACTGAAGCTTTCTTT CASSYGTGGLYTEAFF once TRBJ1-1 TRBD1 TRBV6-5
TGTGCCAGCAGTCCCCCACAGGGTCGTCGCTACACCTTC CASSPPQGRRYTF NA TRBJ1-2 NA TRBV6-5
TGCAGCGTTGAATGGAGGATACAAGAGACCCAGTACTTC CSVEWRIQETQYF NA TRBJ2-5 NA TRBV29-1
TGTGCCAGCAGTTACTCGCGCACCTCTGGGGCCAACGTCCTGACTTTC CASSYSRTSGANVLTF NA TRBJ2-6 NA TRBV6-2/TRBV6-3
TGCAGCGTCGAAGGAGTTGGACCCGAGCAGTACTTC CSVEGVGPEQYF NA TRBJ2-7 NA TRBV29-1
TGTGCCAGCAGCCCCACTAGCGGGAGGACTTCCTACGAGCAGTACTTC CASSPTSGRTSYEQYF NA TRBJ2-7 TRBD2 TRBV6-5
TGTGCCAGCGGCGCGGGAGGCGGCGGCGAGCAGTACTTC CASGAGGGGEQYF NA TRBJ2-7 TRBD2 TRBV13
TGTGCCAGCTCACCGATCCAATCTGGGGGTGCCGAGCAGTACTTC CASSPIQSGGAEQYF NA TRBJ2-7 NA TRBV18
TGTGCCACCAGTGATTTGGATGGCGGGAGAGGTACCGGGGAGCTGTTTTTT CATSDLDGGRGTGELFF NA TRBJ2-2 TRBD2 TRBV24-1
TGCAGCGTTGGGGGGAAGGACGGAGATGAAAAACTGTTTTTT CSVGGKDGDEKLFF NA TRBJ1-4 NA TRBV29-1
TGTGCCAGCAGAGAAAGGTTCGATAGCAATCAGCCCCAGCATTTT CASRERFDSNQPQHF once TRBJ1-5 NA TRBV27
TGTGCCAGCACCTTAACAGGGGGCCCTGCAAATTCACCCCTCCACTTT CASTLTGGPANSPLHF NA TRBJ1-6 TRBD1 TRBV27
TGTGCCAGCAGCTTAGGCAGGGACAACTACAATGAGCAGTTCTTC CASSLGRDNYNEQFF NA TRBJ2-1 NA TRBV11-2
TGTGCCTGGACCTCGAGGGAGGGGATCAATCAGCCCCAGCATTTT CAWTSREGINQPQHF NA TRBJ1-5 NA TRBV30
TGTGCCAGCAGCTTGGGATCCTATCAGCCCCAGCATTTT CASSLGSYQPQHF NA TRBJ1-5 NA TRBV5-7
TGCAGCGTTACCCGGACTAGCACAGATACGCAATATTTT CSVTRTSTDTQYF NA TRBJ2-3 TRBD2 TRBV29-1
TGCAGTGCTAGCCTGGGACAGGGAGGGCAGCCCCAGCATTTT CSASLGQGGQPQHF NA TRBJ1-5 TRBD1 TRBV20-1
TGTGCCATCAGTGAGTCTACAGGCATTCAGCCCCAGCATTTT CAISESTGIQPQHF NA TRBJ1-5 NA TRBV10-3